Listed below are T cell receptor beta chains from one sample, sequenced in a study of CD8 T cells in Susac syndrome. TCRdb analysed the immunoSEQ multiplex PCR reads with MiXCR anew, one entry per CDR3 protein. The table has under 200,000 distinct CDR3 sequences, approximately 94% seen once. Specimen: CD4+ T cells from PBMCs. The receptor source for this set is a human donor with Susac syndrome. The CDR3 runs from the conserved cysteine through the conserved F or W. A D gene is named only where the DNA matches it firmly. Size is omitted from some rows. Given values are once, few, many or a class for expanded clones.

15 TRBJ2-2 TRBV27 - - CASSLSAQVTGELFF TGTGCCAGCAGTTTATCCGCCCAGGTCACCGGGGAGCTGTTTTTT
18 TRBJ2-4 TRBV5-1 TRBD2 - CASSLDGPGRGAKNIQYF TGCGCCAGCAGCTTGGACGGTCCCGGGCGGGGGGCCAAAAACATTCAGTACTTC
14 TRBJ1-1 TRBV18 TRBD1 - CASSPTGYHTEAFF TGTGCCAGCTCACCGACAGGGTACCACACTGAAGCTTTCTTT
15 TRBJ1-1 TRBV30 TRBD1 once CAWSGQGAMNTEAFF TGTGCCTGGAGTGGACAGGGGGCGATGAACACTGAAGCTTTCTTT
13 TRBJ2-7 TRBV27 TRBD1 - CASMGTGRGEQYF TGTGCCAGCATGGGGACAGGGCGAGGCGAGCAGTACTTC
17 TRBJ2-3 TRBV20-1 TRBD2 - CSARRATSGEYTDTQYF TGCAGTGCTAGACGAGCGACTAGCGGGGAATATACAGATACGCAGTATTTT
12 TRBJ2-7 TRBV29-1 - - CSIRRDSYEQYF TGCAGCATCAGAAGGGATTCCTACGAGCAGTACTTC
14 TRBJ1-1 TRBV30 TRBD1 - CAWNPTGWGTEAFF TGTGCCTGGAACCCGACAGGGTGGGGCACTGAAGCTTTCTTT
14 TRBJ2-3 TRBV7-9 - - CASSPRTDTDTQYF TGTGCCAGCAGCCCTCGGACAGACACAGATACGCAGTATTTT
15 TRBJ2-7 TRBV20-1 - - CSAQGMVRPTYEQYF TGCAGTGCTCAAGGAATGGTCAGGCCGACCTACGAGCAGTACTTC
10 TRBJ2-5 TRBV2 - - CASIRETQYF TGTGCCAGTATCAGGGAGACCCAGTACTTC
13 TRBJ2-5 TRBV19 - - CASSPQIVGTQYF TGTGCCAGTAGTCCCCAAATTGTCGGGACCCAGTACTTC
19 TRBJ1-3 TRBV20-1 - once CSARLPNTGTVGSGNTIYF TGCAGTGCTAGATTGCCCAACACCGGGACCGTGGGCTCTGGAAACACCATATATTTT
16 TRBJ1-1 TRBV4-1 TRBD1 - CASSTNLRDRGLGAFF TGCGCCAGCAGCACAAACTTAAGGGACAGGGGACTTGGAGCTTTCTTT
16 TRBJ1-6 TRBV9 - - CASSVANGGNGSPLHF TGTGCCAGCAGCGTAGCTAATGGGGGCAATGGTTCACCCCTCCACTTT
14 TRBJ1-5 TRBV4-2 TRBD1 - CASSQRDRGQPQHF TGTGCCAGCAGCCAAAGGGACAGAGGACAGCCCCAGCATTTT
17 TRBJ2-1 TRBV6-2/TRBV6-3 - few CASSSSARGFSRDEQFF TGTGCCAGCAGTTCCTCAGCACGGGGGTTCAGTAGGGATGAGCAGTTCTTC
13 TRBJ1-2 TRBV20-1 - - CSASLPGNSGYTF TGCAGTGCTAGTTTGCCAGGGAATTCTGGCTACACCTTC
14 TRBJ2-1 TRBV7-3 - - CASSLGGSLGEQFF TGTGCCAGCAGCTTAGGTGGTAGCCTGGGTGAGCAGTTCTTC
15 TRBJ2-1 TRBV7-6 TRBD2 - CASSRGTSGPNEQFF TGTGCCAGCAGCCGCGGGACTAGTGGGCCCAATGAGCAGTTCTTC
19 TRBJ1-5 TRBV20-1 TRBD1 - CSARDGSPGQAFSNQPQHF TGCAGTGCTAGAGATGGCTCTCCGGGACAGGCTTTTAGCAATCAGCCCCAGCATTTT
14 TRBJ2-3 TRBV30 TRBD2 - CAWGLAGGWDTQYF TGTGCCTGGGGACTAGCGGGGGGTTGGGATACGCAGTATTTT
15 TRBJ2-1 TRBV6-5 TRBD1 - CASSRGQDQYNEQFF TGTGCCAGCAGTAGGGGACAGGACCAGTACAATGAGCAGTTCTTC
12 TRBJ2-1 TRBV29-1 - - CSVGVQELGKFF TGCAGCGTTGGGGTGCAGGAACTGGGAAAGTTCTTC
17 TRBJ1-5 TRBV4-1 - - CASSQIGSGKGHQPQHF TGCGCCAGCAGCCAAATCGGCTCAGGGAAGGGCCATCAGCCCCAGCATTTT
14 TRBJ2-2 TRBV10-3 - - CAISEGEVAGELFF TGTGCCATCAGTGAAGGCGAGGTGGCCGGGGAGCTGTTTTTT
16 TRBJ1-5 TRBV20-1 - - CSASKSGSRGNQPQHF TGCAGTGCTAGTAAGTCGGGAAGTCGGGGCAATCAGCCCCAGCATTTT
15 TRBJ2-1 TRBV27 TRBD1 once CASSFDRGFYNEQFF TGTGCCAGCAGTTTCGACAGGGGTTTCTACAATGAGCAGTTCTTC
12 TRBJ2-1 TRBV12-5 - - CASGLVTPEQFF TGTGCTAGTGGTTTGGTAACACCTGAGCAGTTCTTC
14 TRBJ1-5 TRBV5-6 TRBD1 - CASSYLTGHQPQHF TGTGCCAGCAGCTACCTGACAGGGCACCAGCCCCAGCATTTT
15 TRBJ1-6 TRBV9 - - CASSVGGTVNSPLHF TGTGCCAGCAGCGTAGGAGGGACGGTTAATTCACCCCTCCACTTT
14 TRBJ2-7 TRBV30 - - CAWSVTPGPYEQYF TGTGCCTGGAGTGTGACTCCCGGTCCCTACGAGCAGTACTTC
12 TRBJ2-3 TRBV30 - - CAWYILAGTQYF TGTGCCTGGTATATACTAGCAGGTACGCAGTATTTT
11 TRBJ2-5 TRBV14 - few CASSQQETQYF TGTGCCAGCAGCCAACAAGAGACCCAGTACTTC
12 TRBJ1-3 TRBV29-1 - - CSGLQAGNTIYF TGCAGCGGACTGCAAGCTGGAAACACCATATATTTT
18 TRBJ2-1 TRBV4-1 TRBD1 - CASSHRDRGRGVGNEQFF TGCGCCAGCAGCCACAGGGACAGGGGGCGCGGGGTGGGCAATGAGCAGTTCTTC
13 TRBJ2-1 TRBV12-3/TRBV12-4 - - CASRRTPLNEQFF TGTGCCAGCAGGCGCACCCCCCTCAATGAGCAGTTCTTC
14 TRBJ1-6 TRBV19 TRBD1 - CASSTDRESSPLHF TGTGCCAGTAGTACAGACAGGGAGAGTTCACCCCTCCACTTT
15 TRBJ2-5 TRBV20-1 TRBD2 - CSARNPGGGEETQYF TGCAGTGCTAGAAACCCGGGAGGGGGTGAAGAGACCCAGTACTTC
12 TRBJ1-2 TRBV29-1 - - CSVLALGEGYTF TGCAGCGTTTTGGCCCTCGGGGAAGGCTACACCTTC
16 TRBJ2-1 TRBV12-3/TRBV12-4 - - CASSHRVLNSYNEQFF TGTGCCAGCAGCCACCGGGTCCTTAACTCCTACAATGAGCAGTTCTTC
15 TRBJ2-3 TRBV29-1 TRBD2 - CSVATSRGRMDTQYF TGCAGCGTTGCAACGTCGCGGGGGAGGATGGATACGCAGTATTTT